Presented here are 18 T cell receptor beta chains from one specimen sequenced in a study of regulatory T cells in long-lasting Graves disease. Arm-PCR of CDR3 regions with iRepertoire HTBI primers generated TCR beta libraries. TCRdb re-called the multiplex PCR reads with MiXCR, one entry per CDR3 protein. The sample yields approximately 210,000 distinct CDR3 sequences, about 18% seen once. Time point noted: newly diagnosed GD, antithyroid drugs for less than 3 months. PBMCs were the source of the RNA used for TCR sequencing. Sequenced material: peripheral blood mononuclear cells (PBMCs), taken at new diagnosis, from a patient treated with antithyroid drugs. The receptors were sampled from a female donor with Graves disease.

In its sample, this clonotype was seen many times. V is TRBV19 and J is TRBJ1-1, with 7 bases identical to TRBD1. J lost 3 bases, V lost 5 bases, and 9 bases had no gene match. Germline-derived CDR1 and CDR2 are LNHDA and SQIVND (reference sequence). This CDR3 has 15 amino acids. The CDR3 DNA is TGTGCCAGTAGTGATCCAGGGGGGTTGGACACTGAAGCTTTCTTT. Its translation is CASSDPGGLDTEAFF.

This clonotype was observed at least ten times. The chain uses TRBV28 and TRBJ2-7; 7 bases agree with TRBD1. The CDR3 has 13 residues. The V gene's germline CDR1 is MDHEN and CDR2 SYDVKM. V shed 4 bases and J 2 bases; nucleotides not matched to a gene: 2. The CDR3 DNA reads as TGTGCCAGCAGTTACAGGGGCCCCTACGAGCAGTACTTC. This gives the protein CASSYRGPYEQYF.

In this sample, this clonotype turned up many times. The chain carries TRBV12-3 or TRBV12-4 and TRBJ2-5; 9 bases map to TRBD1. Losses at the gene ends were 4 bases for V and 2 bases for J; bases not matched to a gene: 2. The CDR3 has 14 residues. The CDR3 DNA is TGTGCCAGCAGTTGGACAGGGGTGCAAGAGACCCAGTACTTC. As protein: CASSWTGVQETQYF.

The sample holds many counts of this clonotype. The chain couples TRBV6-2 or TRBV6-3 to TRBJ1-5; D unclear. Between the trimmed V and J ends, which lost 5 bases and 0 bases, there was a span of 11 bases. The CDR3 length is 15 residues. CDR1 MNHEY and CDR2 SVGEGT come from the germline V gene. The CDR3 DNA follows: TGTGCCAGCAGTGAACTACAGCTTAGCAATCAGCCCCAGCATTTT. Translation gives CASSELQLSNQPQHF.

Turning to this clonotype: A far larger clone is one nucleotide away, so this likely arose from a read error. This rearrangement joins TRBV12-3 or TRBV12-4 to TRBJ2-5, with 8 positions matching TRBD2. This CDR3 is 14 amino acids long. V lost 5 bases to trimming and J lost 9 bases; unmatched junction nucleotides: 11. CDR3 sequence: CASSDLRGGEPQYF. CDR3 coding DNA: TGTGCCAGCAGTGATCTCCGGGGGGGGGAGCCCCAGTACTTC.

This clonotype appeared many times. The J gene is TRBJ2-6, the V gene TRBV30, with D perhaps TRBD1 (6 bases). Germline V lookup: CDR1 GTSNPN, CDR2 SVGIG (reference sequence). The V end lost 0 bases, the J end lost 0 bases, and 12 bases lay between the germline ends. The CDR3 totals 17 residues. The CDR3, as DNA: TGTGCCTGGAGTGTACAGGGTGGGCGCTCTGGGGCCAACGTCCTGACTTTC. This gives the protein CAWSVQGGRSGANVLTF. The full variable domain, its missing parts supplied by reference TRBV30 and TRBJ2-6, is SQTIHQWPATLVQPVGSPLSLECTVEGTSNPNLYWYRQAAGRGLQLLFYSVGIGQISSEVPQNLSASRPQDRQFILSSKKLLLSDSGFYLCAWSVQGGRSGANVLTFGAGSRLTVL.

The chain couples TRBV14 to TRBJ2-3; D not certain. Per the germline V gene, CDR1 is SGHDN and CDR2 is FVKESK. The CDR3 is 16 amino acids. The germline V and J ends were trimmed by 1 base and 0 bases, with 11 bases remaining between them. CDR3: CASSQAPTQSTDTQYF. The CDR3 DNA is TGTGCCAGCAGCCAAGCTCCGACTCAGAGCACAGATACGCAGTATTTT.

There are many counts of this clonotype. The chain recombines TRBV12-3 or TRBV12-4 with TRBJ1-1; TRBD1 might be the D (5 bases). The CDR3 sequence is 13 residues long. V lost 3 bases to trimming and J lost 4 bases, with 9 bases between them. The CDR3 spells CASSFGGGTEAFF. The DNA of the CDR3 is TGTGCCAGCAGTTTTGGGGGGGGCACTGAAGCTTTCTTT.

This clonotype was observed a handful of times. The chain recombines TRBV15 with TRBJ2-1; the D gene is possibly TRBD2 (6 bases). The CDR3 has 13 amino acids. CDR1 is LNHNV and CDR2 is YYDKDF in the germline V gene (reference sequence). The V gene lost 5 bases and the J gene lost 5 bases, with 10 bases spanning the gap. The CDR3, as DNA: TGTGCCACCAGCGCGGGAACCGACAATGAGCAGTTCTTC. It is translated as CATSAGTDNEQFF.

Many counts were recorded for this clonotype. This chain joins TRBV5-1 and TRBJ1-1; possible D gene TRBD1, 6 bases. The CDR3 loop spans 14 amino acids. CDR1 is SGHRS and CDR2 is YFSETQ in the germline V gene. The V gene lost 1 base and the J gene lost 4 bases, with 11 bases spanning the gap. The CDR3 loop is CASSLSAGATEAFF. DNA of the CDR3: TGCGCCAGCAGCTTGAGCGCAGGGGCCACTGAAGCTTTCTTT.

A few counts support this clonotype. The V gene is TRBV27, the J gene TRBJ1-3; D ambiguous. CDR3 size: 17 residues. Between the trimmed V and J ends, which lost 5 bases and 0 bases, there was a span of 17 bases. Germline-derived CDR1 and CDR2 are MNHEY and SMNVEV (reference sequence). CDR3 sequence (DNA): TGTGCCAGCAGTCCCCTTCAGAATGTCTTCTCTGGAAACACCATATATTTT. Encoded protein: CASSPLQNVFSGNTIYF.

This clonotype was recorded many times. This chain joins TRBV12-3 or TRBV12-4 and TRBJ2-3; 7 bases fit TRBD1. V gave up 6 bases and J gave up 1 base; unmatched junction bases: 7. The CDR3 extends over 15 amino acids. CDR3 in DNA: TGTGCCAGCAGGCGACAGGGAACAGGCACAGATACGCAGTATTTT. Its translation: CASRRQGTGTDTQYF.

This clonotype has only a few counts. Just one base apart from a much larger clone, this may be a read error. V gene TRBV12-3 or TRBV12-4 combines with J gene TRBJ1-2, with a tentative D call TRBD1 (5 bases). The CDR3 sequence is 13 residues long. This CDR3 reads CASSFWTNRGYAF. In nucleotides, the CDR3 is TGTGCCAGCAGTTTCTGGACAAACCGTGGCTACGCCTTC.

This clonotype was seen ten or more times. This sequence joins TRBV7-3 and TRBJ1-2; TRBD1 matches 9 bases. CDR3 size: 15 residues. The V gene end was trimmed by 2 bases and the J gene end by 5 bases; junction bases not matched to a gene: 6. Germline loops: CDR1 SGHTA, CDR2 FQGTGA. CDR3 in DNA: TGTGCCAGCAGCTTAGGTGGGACAGGGTTGTATGGCTACACCTTC. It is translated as CASSLGGTGLYGYTF.

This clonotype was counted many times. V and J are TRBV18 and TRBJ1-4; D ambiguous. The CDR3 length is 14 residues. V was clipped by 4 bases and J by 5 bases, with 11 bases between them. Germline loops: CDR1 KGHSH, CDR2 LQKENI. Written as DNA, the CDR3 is TGTGCCAGCTCACAAGGGAACGTGAATGAAAAACTGTTTTTT. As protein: CASSQGNVNEKLFF. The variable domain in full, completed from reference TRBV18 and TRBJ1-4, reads NAGVMQNPRHLVRRRGQEARLRCSPMKGHSHVYWYRQLPEEGLKFMVYLQKENIIDESGMPKERFSAEFPKEGPSILRIQQVVRGDSAAYFCASSQGNVNEKLFFGSGTQLSVL.

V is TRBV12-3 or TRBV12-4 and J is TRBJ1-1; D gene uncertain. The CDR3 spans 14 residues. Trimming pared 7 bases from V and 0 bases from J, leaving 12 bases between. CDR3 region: CASITLDMNTEAFF. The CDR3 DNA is TGTGCCAGCATTACATTGGATATGAACACTGAAGCTTTCTTT.

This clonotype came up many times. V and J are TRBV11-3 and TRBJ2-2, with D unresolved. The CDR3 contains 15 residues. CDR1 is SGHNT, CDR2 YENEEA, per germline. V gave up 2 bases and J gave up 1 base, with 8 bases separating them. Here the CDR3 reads CASSLFTMNTGELFF. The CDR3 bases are TGTGCCAGCAGCTTATTTACCATGAACACCGGGGAGCTGTTTTTT.

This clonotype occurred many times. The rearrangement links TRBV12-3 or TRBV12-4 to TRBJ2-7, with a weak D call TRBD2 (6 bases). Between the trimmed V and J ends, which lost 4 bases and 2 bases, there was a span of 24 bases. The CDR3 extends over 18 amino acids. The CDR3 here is CASSSPHHRDGGAYEQYF. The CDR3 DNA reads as TGTGCCAGCAGTTCCCCCCACCACCGGGACGGGGGAGCCTACGAGCAGTACTTC.